This is a list of T cell receptor beta chains from one sample in a study of CD8 T cells in ankylosing spondylitis. TCRdb re-called the 5' RACE reads with MiXCR, one entry per CDR3 protein. Found here are fewer than 350,000 distinct CDR3 sequences, around a tenth of them singletons; the top ten hold about 10%. The specimen sequenced was blood, either unsorted or a sorted T cell fraction (not recorded which). All receptors come from a female donor with ankylosing spondylitis or in good health (not recorded which). The CDR3 runs from the conserved cysteine through the conserved F or W. The D gene is left open where the match is weak. Only part of the rows carry a size: once, few, many, or a class if the clone is expanded.

-	-	TRBJ2-5	TRBV14	CASSQQHGETQYF	TGTGCCAGCAGCCAACAACATGGGGAGACCCAGTACTTC
many	-	TRBJ2-7	TRBV5-6	CASSFVDYEQYF	TGTGCCAGCAGCTTCGTGGACTACGAGCAGTACTTC
-	TRBD1	TRBJ2-7	TRBV27	CASSSTGGRYEQYF	TGTGCCAGCAGTTCGACAGGGGGCCGCTACGAGCAGTACTTC
many	-	TRBJ1-1	TRBV29-1	CRGGAGTEAFF	TGCAGGGGGGGGGCCGGCACTGAAGCTTTCTTT
many	TRBD2	TRBJ2-2	TRBV10-2	CASSLIAGGPNTGELFF	TGCGCCAGCAGCCTGATCGCGGGAGGGCCGAACACCGGGGAGCTGTTTTTT
few	-	TRBJ1-1	TRBV30	CASGGHAEAFF	TGTGCCTCGGGGGGTCATGCTGAAGCTTTCTTT
few	TRBD2	TRBJ2-1	TRBV20-1	CSARGGPSGVPGEQFF	TGCAGTGCTAGAGGTGGGCCTAGCGGGGTTCCGGGTGAGCAGTTCTTC
few	-	TRBJ1-2	TRBV28	CASSSHPAEFNYGYTF	TGTGCCAGCAGTTCCCACCCGGCAGAGTTTAACTATGGCTACACCTTC
many	TRBD2	TRBJ2-1	TRBV6-1	CASSGTSGPSSKFF	TGTGCCAGCAGCGGGACTAGCGGGCCTAGTTCAAAGTTCTTC
many	-	TRBJ2-5	TRBV28	CASMGELETQYF	TGTGCCAGCATGGGGGAACTGGAGACCCAGTACTTC